These 30 T cell receptor beta chains came from one sample sequenced in a study of blood T cell repertoires in COVID-19. Sequenced by immunoSEQ multiplex PCR; TCRdb stores in-frame clones only, minus some. The sample records around 200,000 clones, about 88% being singletons. Source material: peripheral blood. These receptors originate from a man aged 18 to 35 with active or convalescent COVID-19.

The V and J genes are TRBV11-2 and TRBJ2-3, with 7 positions matching TRBD1. The junction had 11 bases not matched to a gene; V was cut back by 1 base and J by 4 bases. Germline CDR1 SGHAT, CDR2 FQNNGV. The CDR3 spans 17 residues. The CDR3 region has the DNA TGTGCCAGCAGCTTAGTAGGCACGAGGGGGCGGGCAGATACGCAGTATTTT. The encoded protein is CASSLVGTRGRADTQYF.

The chain carries TRBV7-3 and TRBJ2-2, with 13 bases matching TRBD2. CDR1 is SGHTA, CDR2 FQGTGA, per germline. V shed 5 bases and J 3 bases; nucleotides not matched to a gene: 6. The CDR3 runs 17 residues. The CDR3 region is CASSLTSGRVYTGELFF. CDR3 sequence (DNA): TGTGCCAGCAGCCTCACTAGCGGGAGGGTTTACACCGGGGAGCTGTTTTTT.

The chain combines TRBV27 with TRBJ1-3; perhaps TRBD1 as D (5 bases). The CDR3 length is 14 residues. V lost 4 bases to trimming and J lost 7 bases, with 14 bases between them. Per germline, CDR1 MNHEY and CDR2 SMNVEV (reference sequence). CDR3 bases: TGTGCCAGCAGTTCCGCCAGGGATTACAACACCATATATTTT. Protein: CASSSARDYNTIYF.

The J gene is TRBJ1-5, the V gene TRBV19; 8 bases map to TRBD1. Germline CDR1 is LNHDA and CDR2 is SQIVND (reference sequence). This CDR3 has 14 residues. Trimming at V came to 7 bases and at J to 2 bases, leaving 4 bases not matched to a gene. CDR3 region: CASTQDRGNQPQHF. CDR3 sequence (DNA): TGTGCCAGTACCCAGGACAGGGGCAATCAGCCCCAGCATTTT.

The rearrangement joins TRBV27 to TRBJ2-7; TRBD2 might be the D (6 bases). V was trimmed by 6 bases and J by 0 bases, leaving 21 bases between them. CDR3 length equals 17 residues. The germline V gene encodes CDR1 MNHEY and CDR2 SMNVEV (reference sequence). This chain's CDR3 is CASSLRGVADTSYEQYF. CDR3 DNA sequence: TGTGCCAGCAGCCTCCGAGGGGTAGCGGATACCTCCTACGAGCAGTACTTC.

The chain carries TRBV3-1 (or the pseudogene TRBV3-2) and TRBJ1-1; D is undetermined. The germline V gene encodes CDR1 LGHDT and CDR2 YNNKEL (reference sequence). Trimming stripped 6 bases from V and 6 bases from J, with 20 bases between. This CDR3 has 15 residues. CDR3 amino acids: CASSDIESGRAEAFF. The CDR3 region has the DNA TGTGCCAGCAGTGACATAGAGTCCGGGAGGGCTGAAGCTTTCTTT.

This clone was seen once. The chain recombines TRBV7-2 with TRBJ2-1, with 11 bases identical to TRBD2. Germline V gives CDR1 SGHTA, CDR2 FQGNSA. The CDR3 loop spans 16 amino acids. With V trimmed by 2 bases and J by 5 bases, 5 bases remained unmatched. The CDR3 bases are TGTGCCAGCAGCTTAAGGGGTAGCGGGGGGGACAATGAGCAGTTCTTC. Protein sequence: CASSLRGSGGDNEQFF.

This chain connects TRBV2 to TRBJ1-5; the D gene is possibly TRBD1 (5 bases). The V end was cut by 3 bases, the J end by 7 bases, with 10 bases between. The CDR3 runs 13 residues. Germline loops: CDR1 SNHLY, CDR2 FYNNEI. Here the CDR3 DNA reads TGTGCCAGCAGTGAGGGGGGTGGACAGCCCCAGCATTTT. This codes for CASSEGGGQPQHF.

Comment on this clone: Compared with germline, one end of the junction differs, possibly owing to a read error. The CDR3 DNA reads as TGTGCCAGCAGCCTAGCGGGGGGGAGACTAGAGACCCAGTACTTC. Its translation is CASSLAGGRLETQYF. The chain recombines TRBV7-7 with TRBJ2-5; 12 nucleotides align to TRBD2. Germline assignment: CDR1 SSHAT and CDR2 FNYEAQ (reference sequence). This CDR3 comprises 15 residues.

This clone was observed a few times. The V gene is TRBV5-1, the J gene TRBJ2-1, with 15 bases identical to TRBD2. V dropped 3 bases and J dropped 3; count of bases not matched to a gene: 4. The CDR3 is 17 amino acids. CDR1 is SGHRS, CDR2 YFSETQ, per germline. DNA for the CDR3: TGCGCCAGCAGCTCGGGACTAGCGGGGGGATTCTACAATGAGCAGTTCTTC. This codes for CASSSGLAGGFYNEQFF.

The chain carries TRBV15 and TRBJ2-5; D remains ambiguous. Per germline, CDR1 LNHNV and CDR2 YYDKDF (reference sequence). CDR3 length: 15 amino acids. The ends were cut back, 0 bases at V and 2 bases at J, with 10 bases in the middle. CDR3 DNA: TGTGCCACCAGCAGAGAGGTAGAGCCACAAGAGACCCAGTACTTC. This codes for CATSREVEPQETQYF.

The chain employs TRBV2 and TRBJ1-5; D remains unclear. Germline CDR1 reads SNHLY; CDR2 reads FYNNEI. There are 15 residues in the CDR3. Trimming stripped 6 bases from V and 1 base from J, with 13 bases between. The CDR3 is CASRREGGSNQPQHF. The CDR3 DNA sequence: TGTGCCAGCAGAAGGGAGGGCGGAAGCAATCAGCCCCAGCATTTT.

The rearrangement joins TRBV7-9 to TRBJ2-1; D unresolved. CDR3 length equals 14 residues. The V gene's germline CDR1 is SEHNR and CDR2 FQNEAQ (reference sequence). V lost 0 bases and J 7 bases, leaving 10 bases between the germline ends. The CDR3 is CASSLAVMQNEQFF. DNA for the CDR3: TGTGCCAGCAGCTTAGCGGTGATGCAGAATGAGCAGTTCTTC.

This chain links TRBV19 with TRBJ1-2; a possible D gene is TRBD1 (5 bases). V gave up 1 base and J gave up 1 base, with 10 bases separating them. Germline V gene data show CDR1 as LNHDA and CDR2 as SQIVND (reference sequence). This CDR3 region has 15 residues. The CDR3 DNA follows: TGTGCCAGTAGTATAGTGGCAGGGTTTAACTATGGCTACACCTTC. Its translation: CASSIVAGFNYGYTF. Combining the CDR3 with reference TRBV19 and TRBJ1-2 gives the whole variable domain DGGITQSPKYLFRKEGQNVTLSCEQNLNHDAMYWYRQDPGQGLRLIYYSQIVNDFQKGDIAEGYSVSREKKESFPLTVTSAQKNPTAFYLCASSIVAGFNYGYTFGSGTRLTVV.

J is TRBJ2-5 and V is TRBV30; no clear D. The CDR3 has 14 amino acids. V was pared by 2 bases and J by 8 bases, with 18 bases between. The germline CDR1 and CDR2 sequences are GTSNPN and SVGIG (reference sequence). The CDR3 here is CAWSSWANKRTQYF. CDR3 coding DNA: TGTGCCTGGAGTTCGTGGGCCAACAAGAGAACCCAGTACTTC.

The chain is built from TRBV7-8 and TRBJ2-4; 7 bases match TRBD1. V shed 5 bases, J shed 6 bases, and the junction held 7 bases outside the gene matches. The CDR3 runs 14 residues. From germline, CDR1 is SGHVS and CDR2 FQNEAQ. CDR3 sequence reads: CASSLGQRRNIQYF. The CDR3 nucleotides are TGTGCCAGCAGCCTGGGACAGCGGAGAAACATTCAGTACTTC.

The chain carries TRBV30 and TRBJ1-1; TRBD1 matches 8 bases. The CDR3 totals 16 residues. Germline lookup yields CDR1 GTSNPN and CDR2 SVGIG (reference sequence). V shed 1 base and J 5 bases; nucleotides not matched to a gene: 12. The CDR3 DNA reads as TGTGCCTGGAGTGCAGGGGGCGCGGGAGTTGGAACTGAAGCTTTCTTT. This gives the protein CAWSAGGAGVGTEAFF.

V gene TRBV4-1 combines with J gene TRBJ1-5; no reliable D call. This CDR3 spans 14 amino acids. Looked up from germline, CDR1 is MGHRA and CDR2 is YSYEKL. V was shortened by 1 base and J by 10 bases, with 14 bases between the two germline ends. CDR3 sequence reads: CASSQVSGVQPQHF. In nucleotides, the CDR3 is TGCGCCAGCAGCCAAGTTTCCGGGGTGCAACCCCAGCATTTT.

V gene TRBV19 combines with J gene TRBJ1-3; D is possibly TRBD1 (6 bases). Per germline, CDR1 LNHDA and CDR2 SQIVND (reference sequence). This CDR3 has 14 amino acids. The V and J ends lost 8 bases and 0 bases respectively, with 11 bases between them. The CDR3, as DNA: TGTGCCAGTGCGCAGGGGAGCTCTGGAAACACCATATATTTT. Protein: CASAQGSSGNTIYF.

This chain connects TRBV21-1 to TRBJ1-6. TRBV21-1 is classified as a pseudogene. This CDR3 contains 15 residues. The CDR3 reads CASSKPGLKGSPLHF. The CDR3 DNA follows: TGTGCCAGCAGCAAACCGGGACTTAAGGGTTCACCCCTCCACTTT.

The chain combines TRBV2 with TRBJ1-1; D is unresolved. Germline values: CDR1 SNHLY, CDR2 FYNNEI. CDR3 length equals 15 residues. V shed 5 bases and J shed 0 bases, with 13 bases lying between them. CDR3 loop: CASSIHPRMNTEAFF. CDR3 in DNA: TGTGCCAGCAGTATCCACCCGAGGATGAACACTGAAGCTTTCTTT.

This clone was recorded only once. The chain combines TRBV20-1 with TRBJ1-1; TRBD1 aligns across 8 bases. V lost 4 bases to trimming and J lost 8 bases; unmatched junction nucleotides: 3. The CDR3 consists of 11 residues. Germline CDR1 and CDR2: DFQATT and SNEGSKA (reference sequence). The CDR3 sequence: CSATGGGEAFF. For the CDR3, the DNA is TGCAGTGCTACAGGGGGCGGAGAAGCTTTCTTT.

The V and J genes are TRBV27 and TRBJ2-1; a possible D gene is TRBD2 (6 bases). Trimming took off 4 bases at V and 4 bases at J, with 11 bases between the two ends. This CDR3 has 14 residues. The V gene's germline CDR1 is MNHEY and CDR2 SMNVEV (reference sequence). CDR3 DNA: TGTGCCAGCAGTTCGGGACTCCTTTACAATGAGCAGTTCTTC. Translation gives CASSSGLLYNEQFF.

The chain is built from TRBV5-4 and TRBJ1-2; the match to TRBD1 covers 7 bases. Germline CDR1 reads SGHNT; CDR2 reads YYREEE (reference sequence). After removal of 4 bases from V and 4 bases from J, the junction contained 10 bases not matched to a gene. There are 15 residues in the CDR3. As DNA, the CDR3 is TGTGCCAGCAGCCAAGGGGGCCCAGGTATCTATGGCTACACCTTC. Amino acid sequence: CASSQGGPGIYGYTF. Based on the CDR3 plus reference TRBV5-4 and TRBJ1-2, the full variable domain is ETGVTQSPTHLIKTRGQQVTLRCSSQSGHNTVSWYQQALGQGPQFIFQYYREEENGRGNFPPRFSGLQFPNYSSELNVNALELDDSALYLCASSQGGPGIYGYTFGSGTRLTVV.

The chain combines TRBV7-8 with TRBJ1-2; 10 positions agree with TRBD1. CDR1 is SGHVS, CDR2 FQNEAQ, per germline. The CDR3 spans 15 residues. V shed 4 bases, J shed 7 bases, and the junction held 9 bases outside the gene matches. This CDR3 is CASSYNTGTGVGYTF. In nucleotides, the CDR3 is TGTGCCAGCAGCTATAATACCGGGACAGGGGTTGGCTACACCTTC.

The genes are TRBV5-1 and TRBJ2-2, with D possibly matching TRBD2 (6 bases). The V and J ends lost 5 bases and 7 bases respectively, with 12 bases between them. The CDR3 has 13 residues. Germline V gives CDR1 SGHRS, CDR2 YFSETQ. CDR3 in DNA: TGCGCCAGCAGGAGGGACTCGATCGGGGAGCTGTTTTTT. Its protein is CASRRDSIGELFF.

This chain uses TRBV6-6 with TRBJ1-1; D not certain. V gave up 4 bases and J gave up 11 bases, with 14 bases separating them. The CDR3 runs to 12 residues. The germline CDR1 and CDR2 sequences are MNHNY and SVGAGI (reference sequence). CDR3 sequence reads: CASSSNGRVAFF. CDR3 coding DNA: TGTGCCAGCAGTTCTAACGGGAGGGTGGCTTTCTTT.

This clone was seen a single time. The chain joins TRBV7-9 to TRBJ2-3; 7 nucleotides match TRBD2. The germline V gene encodes CDR1 SEHNR and CDR2 FQNEAQ (reference sequence). The CDR3 runs to 15 residues. With 3 bases clipped from V and 2 bases from J, the junction kept 5 bases outside the gene matches. The CDR3 sequence is CASSLLGGDTDTQYF. The CDR3 bases are TGTGCCAGCAGCTTGCTTGGGGGGGACACAGATACGCAGTATTTT.

The chain links TRBV6-5 to TRBJ1-6, with unresolved D. The CDR3 has 14 residues. Trimming took 4 bases from V and 4 from J, leaving 8 bases between them. Looked up from germline, CDR1 is MNHEY and CDR2 is SVGAGI. CDR3 nucleotide sequence: TGTGCCAGCAGTTCGTTTTTATATAATTCACCCCTCCACTTT. Translated, it gives CASSSFLYNSPLHF.

This chain links TRBV10-3 with TRBJ2-7, with D maybe TRBD1 (6 bases). V lost 4 bases to trimming and J lost 6 bases, with 19 bases between them. CDR1 is ENHRY, CDR2 SYGVKD, per germline. CDR3 size: 15 residues. CDR3 loop: CAISGTGTLSGEQYF. In DNA form, the CDR3 reads TGTGCCATCAGTGGAACCGGGACACTCTCTGGCGAGCAGTACTTC.